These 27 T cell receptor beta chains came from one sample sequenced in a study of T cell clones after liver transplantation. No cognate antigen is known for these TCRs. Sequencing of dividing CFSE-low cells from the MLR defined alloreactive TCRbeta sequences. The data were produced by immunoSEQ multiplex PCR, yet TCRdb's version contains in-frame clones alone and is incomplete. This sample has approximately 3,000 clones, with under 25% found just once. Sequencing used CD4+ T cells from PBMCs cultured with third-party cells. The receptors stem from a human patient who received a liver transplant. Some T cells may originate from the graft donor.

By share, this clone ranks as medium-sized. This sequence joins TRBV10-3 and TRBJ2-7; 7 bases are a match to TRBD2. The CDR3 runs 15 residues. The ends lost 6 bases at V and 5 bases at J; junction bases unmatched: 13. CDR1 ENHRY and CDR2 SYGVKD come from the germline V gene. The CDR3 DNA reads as TGTGCCATCAGGGGCGGGACTACCGAAATTGACGAGCAGTACTTC. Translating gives CAIRGGTTEIDEQYF.

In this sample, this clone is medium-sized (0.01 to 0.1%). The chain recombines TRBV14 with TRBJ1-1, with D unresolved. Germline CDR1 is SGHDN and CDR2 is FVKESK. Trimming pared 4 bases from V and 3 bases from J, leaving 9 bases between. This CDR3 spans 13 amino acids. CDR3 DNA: TGTGCCAGCAGCCGGAAGGGTGACACTGAAGCTTTCTTT. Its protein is CASSRKGDTEAFF.

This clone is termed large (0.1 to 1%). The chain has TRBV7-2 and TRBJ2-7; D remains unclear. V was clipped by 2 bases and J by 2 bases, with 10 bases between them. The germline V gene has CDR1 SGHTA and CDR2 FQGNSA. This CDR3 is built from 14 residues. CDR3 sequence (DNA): TGTGCCAGCAGCTTAAGGTTTCAGACCTACGAGCAGTACTTC. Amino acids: CASSLRFQTYEQYF.

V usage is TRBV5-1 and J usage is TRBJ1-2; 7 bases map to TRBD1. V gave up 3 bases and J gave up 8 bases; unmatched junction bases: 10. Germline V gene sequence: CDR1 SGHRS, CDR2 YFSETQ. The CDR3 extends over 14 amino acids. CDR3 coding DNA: TGCGCCAGCAGCTCCCAGGGGGGGATTGAAGGCTACACCTTC. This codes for CASSSQGGIEGYTF.

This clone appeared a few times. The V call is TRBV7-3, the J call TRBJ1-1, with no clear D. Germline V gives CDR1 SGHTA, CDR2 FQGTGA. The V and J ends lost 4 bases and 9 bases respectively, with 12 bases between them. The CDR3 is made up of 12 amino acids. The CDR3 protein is CASSSPAGKAFF. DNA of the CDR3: TGTGCCAGCAGCTCCCCGGCAGGTAAAGCTTTCTTT.

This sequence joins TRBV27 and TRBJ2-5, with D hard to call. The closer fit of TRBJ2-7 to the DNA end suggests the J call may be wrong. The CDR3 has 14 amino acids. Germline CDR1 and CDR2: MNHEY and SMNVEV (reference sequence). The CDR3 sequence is CASSPYLGPNEQYF. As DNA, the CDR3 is TGTGCCAGCAGTCCATACCTTGGCCCCAACGAGCAGTACTTC.

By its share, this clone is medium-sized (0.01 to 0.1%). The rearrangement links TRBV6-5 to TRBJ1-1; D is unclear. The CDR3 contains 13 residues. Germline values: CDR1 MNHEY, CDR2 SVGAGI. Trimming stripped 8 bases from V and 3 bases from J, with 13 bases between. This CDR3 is CASHQGSYTEAFF. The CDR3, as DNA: TGTGCCAGCCACCAAGGGAGCTACACTGAAGCTTTCTTT.

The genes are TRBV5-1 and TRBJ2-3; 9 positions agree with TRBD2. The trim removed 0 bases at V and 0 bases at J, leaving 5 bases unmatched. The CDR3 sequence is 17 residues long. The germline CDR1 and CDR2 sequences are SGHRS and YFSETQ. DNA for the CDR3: TGCGCCAGCAGCTTGGGGGCGCTAGCGGGAAGCACAGATACGCAGTATTTT. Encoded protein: CASSLGALAGSTDTQYF. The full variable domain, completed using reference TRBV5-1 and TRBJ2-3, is KAGVTQTPRYLIKTRGQQVTLSCSPISGHRSVSWYQQTPGQGLQFLFEYFSETQRNKGNFPGRFSGRQFSNSRSEMNVSTLELGDSALYLCASSLGALAGSTDTQYFGPGTRLTVL.

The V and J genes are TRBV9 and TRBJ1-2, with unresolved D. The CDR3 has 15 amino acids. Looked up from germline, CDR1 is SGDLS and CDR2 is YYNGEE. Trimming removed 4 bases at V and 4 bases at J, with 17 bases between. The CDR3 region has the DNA TGTGCCAGCAGCCCCGCCCGGCCCAGAAGCTATGGCTACACCTTC. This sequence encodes CASSPARPRSYGYTF.

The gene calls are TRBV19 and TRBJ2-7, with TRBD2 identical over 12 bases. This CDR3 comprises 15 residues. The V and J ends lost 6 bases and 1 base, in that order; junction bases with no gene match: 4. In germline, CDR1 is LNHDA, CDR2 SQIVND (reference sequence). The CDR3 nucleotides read TGTGCCAGTAGAGCACTAGCGGGAGGTTCCTACGAGCAGTACTTC. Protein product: CASRALAGGSYEQYF.

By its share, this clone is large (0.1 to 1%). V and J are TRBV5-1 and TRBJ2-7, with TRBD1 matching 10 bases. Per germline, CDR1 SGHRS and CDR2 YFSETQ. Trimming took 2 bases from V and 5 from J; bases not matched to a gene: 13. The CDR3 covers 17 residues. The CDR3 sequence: CASSFTFRDRGGHEQYF. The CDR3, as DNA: TGCGCCAGCAGCTTTACATTCCGGGACAGGGGAGGACACGAGCAGTACTTC. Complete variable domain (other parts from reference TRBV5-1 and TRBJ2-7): KAGVTQTPRYLIKTRGQQVTLSCSPISGHRSVSWYQQTPGQGLQFLFEYFSETQRNKGNFPGRFSGRQFSNSRSEMNVSTLELGDSALYLCASSFTFRDRGGHEQYFGPGTRLTVT.

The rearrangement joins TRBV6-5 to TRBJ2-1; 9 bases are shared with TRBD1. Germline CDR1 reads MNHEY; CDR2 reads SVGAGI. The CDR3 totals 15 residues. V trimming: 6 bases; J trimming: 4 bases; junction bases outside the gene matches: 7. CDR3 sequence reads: CASSFSGQGYNEQFF. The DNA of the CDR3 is TGTGCCAGCAGCTTCTCGGGACAGGGATACAATGAGCAGTTCTTC.

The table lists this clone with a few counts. This CDR3 is CASSRDGKGEQFF. CDR3 DNA: TGTGCCAGCAGCCGGGACGGCAAAGGTGAGCAGTTCTTC. The V gene is TRBV7-2, the J gene TRBJ2-1; perhaps D is TRBD1 or TRBD2 (5 bases each). The V end lost 5 bases, the J end lost 9 bases, and 14 bases lay between the germline ends. CDR1 is SGHTA and CDR2 is FQGNSA in the germline V gene. The CDR3 consists of 13 residues.

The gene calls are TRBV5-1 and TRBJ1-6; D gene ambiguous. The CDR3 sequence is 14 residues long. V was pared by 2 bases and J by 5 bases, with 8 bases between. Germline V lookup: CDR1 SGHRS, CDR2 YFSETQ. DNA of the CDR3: TGCGCCAGCAGCTTTTTTTGGGATAATTCACCCCTCCACTTT. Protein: CASSFFWDNSPLHF.

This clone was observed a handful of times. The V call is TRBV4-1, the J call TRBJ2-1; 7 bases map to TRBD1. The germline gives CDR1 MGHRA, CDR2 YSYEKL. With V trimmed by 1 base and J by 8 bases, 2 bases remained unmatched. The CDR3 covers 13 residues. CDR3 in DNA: TGCGCCAGCAGCCAAGGGGACAGCGATGAGCAGTTCTTC. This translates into CASSQGDSDEQFF.

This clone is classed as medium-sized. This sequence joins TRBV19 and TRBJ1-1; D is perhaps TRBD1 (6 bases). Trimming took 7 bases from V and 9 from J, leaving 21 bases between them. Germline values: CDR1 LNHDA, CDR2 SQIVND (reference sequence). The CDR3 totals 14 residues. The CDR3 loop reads CASNEGGLSGQAFF. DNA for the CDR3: TGTGCCAGTAACGAAGGGGGTTTGTCAGGACAAGCTTTCTTT.

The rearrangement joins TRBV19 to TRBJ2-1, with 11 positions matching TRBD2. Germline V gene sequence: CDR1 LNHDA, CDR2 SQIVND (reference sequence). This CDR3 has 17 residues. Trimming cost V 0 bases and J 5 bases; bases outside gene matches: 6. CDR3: CASSIDGTSGLNNEQFF. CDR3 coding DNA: TGTGCCAGTAGTATAGACGGGACTAGCGGCCTTAACAATGAGCAGTTCTTC. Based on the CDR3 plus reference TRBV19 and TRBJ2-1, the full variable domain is DGGITQSPKYLFRKEGQNVTLSCEQNLNHDAMYWYRQDPGQGLRLIYYSQIVNDFQKGDIAEGYSVSREKKESFPLTVTSAQKNPTAFYLCASSIDGTSGLNNEQFFGPGTRLTVL.

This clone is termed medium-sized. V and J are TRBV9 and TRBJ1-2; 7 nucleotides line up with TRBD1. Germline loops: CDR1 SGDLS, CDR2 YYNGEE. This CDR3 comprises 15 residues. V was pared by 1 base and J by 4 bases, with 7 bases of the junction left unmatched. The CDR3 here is CASSVTGQSAYGYTF. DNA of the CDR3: TGTGCCAGCAGCGTAACGGGACAGTCTGCCTATGGCTACACCTTC.

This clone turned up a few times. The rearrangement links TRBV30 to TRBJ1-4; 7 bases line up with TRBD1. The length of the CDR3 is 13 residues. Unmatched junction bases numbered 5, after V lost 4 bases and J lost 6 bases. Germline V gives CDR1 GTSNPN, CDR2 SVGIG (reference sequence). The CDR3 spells CAWTGGGDEKLFF. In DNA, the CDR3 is TGTGCCTGGACAGGGGGGGGAGATGAAAAACTGTTTTTT.

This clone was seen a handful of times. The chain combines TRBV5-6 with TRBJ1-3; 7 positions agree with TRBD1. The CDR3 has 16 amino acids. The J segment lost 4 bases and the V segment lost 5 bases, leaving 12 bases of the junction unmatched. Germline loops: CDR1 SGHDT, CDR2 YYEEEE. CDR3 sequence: CASSFFRQGPGNTIYF. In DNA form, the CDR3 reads TGTGCCAGCAGTTTTTTTCGACAGGGTCCAGGAAACACCATATATTTT.

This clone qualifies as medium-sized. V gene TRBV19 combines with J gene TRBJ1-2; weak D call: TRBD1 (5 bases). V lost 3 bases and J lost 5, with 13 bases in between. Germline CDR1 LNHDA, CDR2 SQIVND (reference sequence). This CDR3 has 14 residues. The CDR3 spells CASSMYDSAYGYTF. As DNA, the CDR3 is TGTGCCAGTAGTATGTACGACAGCGCGTATGGCTACACCTTC.

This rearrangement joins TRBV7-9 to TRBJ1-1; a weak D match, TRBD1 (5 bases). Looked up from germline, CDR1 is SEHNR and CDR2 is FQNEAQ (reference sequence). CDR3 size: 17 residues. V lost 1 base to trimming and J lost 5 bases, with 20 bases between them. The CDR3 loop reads CASSLGAWVGGRTEAFF. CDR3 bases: TGTGCCAGCAGCTTAGGGGCTTGGGTCGGGGGGAGAACTGAAGCTTTCTTT.

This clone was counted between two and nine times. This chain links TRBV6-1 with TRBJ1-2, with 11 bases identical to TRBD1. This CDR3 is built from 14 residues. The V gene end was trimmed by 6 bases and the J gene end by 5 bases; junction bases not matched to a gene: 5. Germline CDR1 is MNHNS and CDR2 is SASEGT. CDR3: CASRGTGGLYGYTF. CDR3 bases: TGTGCCAGCAGGGGGACAGGGGGACTTTATGGCTACACCTTC.

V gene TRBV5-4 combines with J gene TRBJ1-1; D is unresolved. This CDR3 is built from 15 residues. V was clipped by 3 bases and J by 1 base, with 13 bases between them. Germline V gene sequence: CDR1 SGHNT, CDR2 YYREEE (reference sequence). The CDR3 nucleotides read TGTGCCAGCAGCTCAGTAACGGGCTGGAACACTGAAGCTTTCTTT. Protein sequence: CASSSVTGWNTEAFF.

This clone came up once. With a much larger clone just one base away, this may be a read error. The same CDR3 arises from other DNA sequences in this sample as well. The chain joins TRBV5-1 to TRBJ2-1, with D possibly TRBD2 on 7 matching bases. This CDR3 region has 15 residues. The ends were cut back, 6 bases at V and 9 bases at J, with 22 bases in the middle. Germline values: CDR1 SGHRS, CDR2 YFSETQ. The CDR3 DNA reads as TGCGCCAGCAAGCTCGGGGGCGGGGGACTTAGTGAGCAGTTCTTC. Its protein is CASKLGGGGLSEQFF.

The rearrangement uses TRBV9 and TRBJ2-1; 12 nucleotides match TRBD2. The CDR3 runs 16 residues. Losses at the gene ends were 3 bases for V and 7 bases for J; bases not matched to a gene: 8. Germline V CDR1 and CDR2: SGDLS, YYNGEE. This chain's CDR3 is CASSELAGGYGNEQFF. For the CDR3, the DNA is TGTGCCAGCAGCGAGCTAGCGGGAGGGTATGGGAATGAGCAGTTCTTC.

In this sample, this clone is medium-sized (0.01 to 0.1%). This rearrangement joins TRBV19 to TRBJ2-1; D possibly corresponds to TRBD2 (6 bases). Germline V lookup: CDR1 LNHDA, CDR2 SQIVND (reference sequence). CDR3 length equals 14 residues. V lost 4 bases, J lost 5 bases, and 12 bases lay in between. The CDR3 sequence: CASSKSSANNEQFF. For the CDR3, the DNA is TGTGCCAGTAGTAAGTCTAGCGCAAACAATGAGCAGTTCTTC.